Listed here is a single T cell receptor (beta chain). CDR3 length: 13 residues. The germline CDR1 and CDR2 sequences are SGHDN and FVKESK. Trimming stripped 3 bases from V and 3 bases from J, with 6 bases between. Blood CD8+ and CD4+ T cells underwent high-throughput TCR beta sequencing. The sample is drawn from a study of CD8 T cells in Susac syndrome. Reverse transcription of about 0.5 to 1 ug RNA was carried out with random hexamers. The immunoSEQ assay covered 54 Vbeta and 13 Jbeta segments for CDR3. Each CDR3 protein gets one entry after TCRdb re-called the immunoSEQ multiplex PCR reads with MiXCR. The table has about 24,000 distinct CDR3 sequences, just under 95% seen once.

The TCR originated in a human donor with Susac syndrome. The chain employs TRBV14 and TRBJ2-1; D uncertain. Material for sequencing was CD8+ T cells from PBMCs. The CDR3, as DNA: TGTGCCAGCAGCCAGCGCAACTACAATGAGCAGTTCTTC. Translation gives CASSQRNYNEQFF.